The source of this T cell receptor beta chain is a study of tumor and adjacent non-tumor tissue in lung cancer. About the research overall: Patients were aged roughly 30 to 76, some 10 men and about five women, stage I to III.

The template was RNA from unsorted bulk tissue. A modified ARM-PCR protocol with three rounds of nested PCR amplified TCRbeta. TCRdb used MiXCR to reprocess the multiplex PCR reads, holding one entry per CDR3 protein. The sample has 60,000 to 85,000 distinct CDR3 sequences, more than 60% seen once. Worth noting for this clonotype: Its cognate antigen is unknown. This may be a read error: a much more frequent sequence differs by one nucleotide.

Findings and limits, study-wide: Significantly higher TCR diversity was found in tumor than normal lung. Higher tumor TCR diversity was associated with shorter survival.

Looked up from germline, CDR1 is PRHDT and CDR2 is FYEKMQ (reference sequence). The CDR3 loop spans 15 amino acids. V was pared by 4 bases and J by 3 bases, with 15 bases between. V and J are TRBV13 and TRBJ2-5; D is possibly TRBD1 (5 bases). Sequencing was done on a sample of lung tumor tissue. The TCR originated in a woman in her fifties or sixties with non-small cell lung cancer. CDR3 sequence: CASSSSRASKETQYF. CDR3 bases: TGTGCCAGCAGCTCCTCCAGGGCGAGTAAAGAGACCCAGTACTTC.